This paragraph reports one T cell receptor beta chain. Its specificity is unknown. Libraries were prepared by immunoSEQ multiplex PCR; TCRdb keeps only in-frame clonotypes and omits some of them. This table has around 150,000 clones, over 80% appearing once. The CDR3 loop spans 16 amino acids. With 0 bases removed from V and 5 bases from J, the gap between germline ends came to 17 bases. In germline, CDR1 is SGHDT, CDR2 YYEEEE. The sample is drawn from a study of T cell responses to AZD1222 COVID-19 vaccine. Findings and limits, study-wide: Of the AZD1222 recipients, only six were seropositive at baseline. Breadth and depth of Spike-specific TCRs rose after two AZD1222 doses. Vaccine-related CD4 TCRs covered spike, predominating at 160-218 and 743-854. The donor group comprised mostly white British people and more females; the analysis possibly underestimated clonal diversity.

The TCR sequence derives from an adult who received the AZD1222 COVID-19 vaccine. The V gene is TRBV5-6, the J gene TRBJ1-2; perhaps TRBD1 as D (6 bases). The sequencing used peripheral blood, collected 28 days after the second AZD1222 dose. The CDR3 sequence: CASSLAGGLKSYGYTF. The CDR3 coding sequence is TGTGCCAGCAGCTTGGCCGGGGGGCTTAAAAGTTATGGCTACACCTTC. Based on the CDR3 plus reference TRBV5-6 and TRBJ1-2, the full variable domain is DAGVTQSPTHLIKTRGQQVTLRCSPKSGHDTVSWYQQALGQGPQFIFQYYEEEERQRGNFPDRFSGHQFPNYSSELNVNALLLGDSALYLCASSLAGGLKSYGYTFGSGTRLTVV.